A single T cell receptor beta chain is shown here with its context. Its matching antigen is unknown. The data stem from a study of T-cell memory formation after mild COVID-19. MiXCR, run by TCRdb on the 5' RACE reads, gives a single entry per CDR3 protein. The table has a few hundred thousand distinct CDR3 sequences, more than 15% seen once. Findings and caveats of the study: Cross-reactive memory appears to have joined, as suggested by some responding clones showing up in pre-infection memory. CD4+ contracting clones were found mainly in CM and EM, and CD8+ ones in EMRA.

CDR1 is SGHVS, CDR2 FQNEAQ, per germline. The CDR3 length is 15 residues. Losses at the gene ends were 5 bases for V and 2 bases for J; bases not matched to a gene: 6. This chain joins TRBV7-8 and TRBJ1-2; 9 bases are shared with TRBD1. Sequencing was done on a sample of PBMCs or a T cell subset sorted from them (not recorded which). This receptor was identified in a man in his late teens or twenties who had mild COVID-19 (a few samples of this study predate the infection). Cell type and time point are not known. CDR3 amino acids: CASSLTGTGNYGYTF. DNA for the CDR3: TGTGCCAGCAGCCTCACCGGGACAGGGAACTATGGCTACACCTTC.